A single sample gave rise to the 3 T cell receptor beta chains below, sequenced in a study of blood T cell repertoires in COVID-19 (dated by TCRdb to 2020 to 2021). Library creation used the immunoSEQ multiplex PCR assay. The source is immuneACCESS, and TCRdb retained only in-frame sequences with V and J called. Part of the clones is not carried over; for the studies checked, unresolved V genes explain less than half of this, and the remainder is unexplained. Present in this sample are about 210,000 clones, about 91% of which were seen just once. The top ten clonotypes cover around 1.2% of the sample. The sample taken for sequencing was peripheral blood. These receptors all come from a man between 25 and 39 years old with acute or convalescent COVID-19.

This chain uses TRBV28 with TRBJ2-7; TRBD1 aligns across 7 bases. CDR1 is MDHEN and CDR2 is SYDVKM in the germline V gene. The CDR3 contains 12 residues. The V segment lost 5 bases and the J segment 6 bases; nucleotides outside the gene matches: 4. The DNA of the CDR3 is TGTGCCAGCAGTACACACAGGGGCGAGCAGTACTTC. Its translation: CASSTHRGEQYF. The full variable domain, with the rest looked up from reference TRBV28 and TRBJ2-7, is DVKVTQSSRYLVKRTGEKVFLECVQDMDHENMFWYRQDPGLGLRLIYFSYDVKMKEKGDIPEGYSVSREKKERFSLILESASTNQTSMYLCASSTHRGEQYFGPGTRLTVT.

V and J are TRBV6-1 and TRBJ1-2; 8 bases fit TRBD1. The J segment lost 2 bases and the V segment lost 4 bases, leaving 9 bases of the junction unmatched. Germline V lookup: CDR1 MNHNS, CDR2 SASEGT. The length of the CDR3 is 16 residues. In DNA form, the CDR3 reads TGTGCCAGCAGTGTCGAATACAGGGGGGACAACTATGGCTACACCTTC. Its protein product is CASSVEYRGDNYGYTF.

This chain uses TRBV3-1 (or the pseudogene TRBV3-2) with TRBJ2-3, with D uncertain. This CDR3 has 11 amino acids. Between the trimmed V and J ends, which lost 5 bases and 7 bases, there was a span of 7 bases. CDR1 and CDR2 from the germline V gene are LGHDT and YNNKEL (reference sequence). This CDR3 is CASSALNTQYF. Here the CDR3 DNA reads TGTGCCAGCAGCGCTCTAAATACGCAGTATTTT.